This entry lists 23 T cell receptor beta chains sequenced from one sample in a study of cytomegalovirus exposure and HLA in healthy donors. Amplification used 60 Vbeta primers and 13 Jbeta primers. Method: immunoSEQ multiplex PCR; TCRdb's copy keeps in-frame clones and lacks some. In the table there are approximately 97,000 clones, roughly three fifths of which are singletons. Input material: PBMCs. The receptors were gathered from a human donor in good health.

The chain combines TRBV15 with TRBJ1-1; 7 nucleotides agree with TRBD1. Germline V gene data show CDR1 as LNHNV and CDR2 as YYDKDF (reference sequence). V gave up 0 bases and J gave up 3 bases; unmatched junction bases: 4. There are 15 residues in the CDR3. The CDR3 DNA sequence: TGTGCCACCAGCAGAGAGACAGGGTGGGACACTGAAGCTTTCTTT. Its translation is CATSRETGWDTEAFF.

This chain joins TRBV6-1 and TRBJ2-7; no reliable D call. V lost 3 bases and J 2 bases, leaving 11 bases between the germline ends. Germline values: CDR1 MNHNS, CDR2 SASEGT. This CDR3 region has 14 residues. The CDR3 reads CASSDAADTYEQYF. CDR3 bases: TGTGCCAGCAGTGACGCGGCGGATACCTACGAGCAGTACTTC.

V usage is TRBV19 and J usage is TRBJ2-5; a weak D match, TRBD2 (5 bases). The end of the DNA aligns better with TRBJ2-7, so the J call may be wrong. CDR1 and CDR2 (germline): LNHDA, SQIVND (reference sequence). The CDR3 has 14 residues. In DNA, the CDR3 is TGTGCCAGTAGTATGAGTCTAGCCGGCTACGAGCAGTACTTC. It translates to CASSMSLAGYEQYF.

The chain combines TRBV6-1 with TRBJ2-3; D unresolved. The CDR3 has 13 residues. Germline V gene data show CDR1 as MNHNS and CDR2 as SASEGT. Trimming shortened V by 9 bases and J by 4 bases, and 14 bases separated the two germline ends. The CDR3 nucleotides read TGTGCCAGTTTGTTCGGAGCCCCAGATACGCAGTATTTT. Translating it yields CASLFGAPDTQYF.

The chain has TRBV19 and TRBJ2-7; no firm D call. Trimming removed 10 bases at V and 0 bases at J, with 16 bases between. Germline lookup yields CDR1 LNHDA and CDR2 SQIVND (reference sequence). The CDR3 runs 14 residues. The CDR3 region is CATAAASNSYEQYF. For the CDR3, the DNA is TGTGCCACCGCCGCGGCCTCAAACTCCTACGAGCAGTACTTC.

CDR3 in DNA: TGTGCCAGCAGCAGATTGTCGGGCGGGAAGTGCCTCTACGAGCAGTACTTC. Its protein product is CASSRLSGGKCLYEQYF. The chain recombines TRBV21-1 with TRBJ2-7; the table's TRBD2 call for D was not verified on the DNA. TRBV21-1 is marked as a pseudogene. This CDR3 is 17 amino acids long.

The gene calls are TRBV5-1 and TRBJ2-5; TRBD2 agrees at 10 bases. Germline CDR1 SGHRS, CDR2 YFSETQ. CDR3 length: 14 residues. With V trimmed by 7 bases and J by 0 bases, 3 bases remained unmatched. CDR3 nucleotide sequence: TGCGCCAGCGGAGCGGGAGGGAACCAAGAGACCCAGTACTTC. Its protein product is CASGAGGNQETQYF.

The V gene is TRBV7-8, the J gene TRBJ2-7, with 11 nucleotides matching TRBD2. Germline CDR1 is SGHVS and CDR2 is FQNEAQ. The junction had 3 bases not matched to a gene; V was cut back by 2 bases and J by 3 bases. The CDR3 is 15 amino acids. This CDR3 is CASSLSSGGYYEQYF. Written as DNA, the CDR3 is TGTGCCAGCAGCTTATCTAGCGGGGGGTACTACGAGCAGTACTTC.

This chain connects TRBV4-1 to TRBJ2-1, with TRBD2 identical over 7 bases. Unmatched junction bases numbered 8, after V lost 1 base and J lost 2 bases. CDR3 length: 17 residues. CDR1 MGHRA and CDR2 YSYEKL come from the germline V gene. CDR3 sequence (DNA): TGCGCCAGCAGCCAAGTTGCGGGAGCCAGCCCCTACAATGAGCAGTTCTTC. It is translated as CASSQVAGASPYNEQFF.

The chain recombines TRBV19 with TRBJ1-3; D might be TRBD1 (5 bases). The length of the CDR3 is 16 residues. V was trimmed by 6 bases and J by 0 bases, leaving 15 bases between them. CDR1 and CDR2 (germline): LNHDA, SQIVND (reference sequence). The CDR3 DNA sequence: TGTGCCAGTAGAAAACTACAGGCCAACTCTGGAAACACCATATATTTT. Translating it yields CASRKLQANSGNTIYF.

About this clone: This CDR3 is also generated by other DNA sequences in the sample. The chain is built from TRBV11-3 and TRBJ1-1; D not certain. Germline-derived CDR1 and CDR2 are SGHNT and YENEEA. The CDR3 spans 13 residues. Trimming stripped 1 base from V and 1 base from J, with 4 bases between. CDR3 in amino acids: CASSLGRNTEAFF. DNA of the CDR3: TGTGCCAGCAGCTTAGGTAGGAACACTGAAGCTTTCTTT.

J is TRBJ2-5 and V is TRBV4-1, with D maybe TRBD2 (5 bases). V shed 4 bases and J shed 3 bases, with 18 bases lying between them. Germline lookup yields CDR1 MGHRA and CDR2 YSYEKL. The CDR3 is 16 residues long. CDR3 region: CASSPGWVGVEETQYF. DNA of the CDR3: TGCGCCAGCAGCCCGGGTTGGGTGGGAGTTGAAGAGACCCAGTACTTC.

This rearrangement joins TRBV4-1 to TRBJ2-1, with 12 bases aligning to TRBD2. The V gene end was trimmed by 0 bases and the J gene end by 0 bases; junction bases not matched to a gene: 6. The germline V gene encodes CDR1 MGHRA and CDR2 YSYEKL. This CDR3 region has 19 residues. CDR3 DNA: TGCGCCAGCAGCCAAGAAGGAGGACTAGCGGGGAGCTCCTACAATGAGCAGTTCTTC. Its protein is CASSQEGGLAGSSYNEQFF.

The V and J genes are TRBV2 and TRBJ2-1, with TRBD2 identical over 10 bases. The CDR3 loop spans 15 amino acids. Trimming removed 11 bases from V and 7 bases from J; junction bases left unmatched: 14. Germline V gene data show CDR1 as SNHLY and CDR2 as FYNNEI. This chain's CDR3 is CACQSSGSIRNEQFF. The CDR3 region has the DNA TGTGCCTGTCAGTCTAGCGGGAGTATTAGGAATGAGCAGTTCTTC.

The chain links TRBV7-8 to TRBJ2-7; D is unclear. The V end lost 5 bases, the J end lost 3 bases, and 5 bases lay between the germline ends. The germline V gene has CDR1 SGHVS and CDR2 FQNEAQ. This CDR3 region has 11 residues. CDR3 region: CASSLYYEQYF. The CDR3 region has the DNA TGTGCCAGCAGCCTATACTACGAGCAGTACTTC.

This sequence joins TRBV6-4 and TRBJ1-5; D is uncertain. Trimming stripped 0 bases from V and 6 bases from J, with 18 bases between. This CDR3 comprises 17 residues. CDR1 is MRHNA, CDR2 SNTAGT, per germline. In DNA form, the CDR3 reads TGTGCCAGCAGTGACTCGAAATCTAGACGGCTTAGTCAGCCCCAGCATTTT. Protein product: CASSDSKSRRLSQPQHF.

V gene TRBV11-2 combines with J gene TRBJ2-7, with 8 bases lining up with TRBD1. Germline values: CDR1 SGHAT, CDR2 FQNNGV. The CDR3 sequence is 17 residues long. V was clipped by 3 bases and J by 7 bases; unmatched bases: 17. The CDR3 here is CASSFRPQGADVVEQYF. DNA for the CDR3: TGTGCCAGCAGCTTTCGACCCCAGGGGGCCGACGTTGTGGAGCAGTACTTC.

The chain employs TRBV2 and TRBJ1-2, with D possibly matching TRBD1 (5 bases). The CDR3 is 13 amino acids. V was clipped by 4 bases and J by 5 bases, with 11 bases between them. Germline V gene sequence: CDR1 SNHLY, CDR2 FYNNEI. CDR3 DNA sequence: TGTGCCAGCAGTGTGGACACCACGTATGGCTACACCTTC. It is translated as CASSVDTTYGYTF.

This clone was detected once. The rearrangement joins TRBV4-2 to TRBJ2-1; D may be TRBD2 (5 bases). V dropped 0 bases and J dropped 13 bases, with 10 bases sitting between them. The CDR3 length is 12 residues. Germline V gene sequence: CDR1 LGHNA, CDR2 YNFKEQ. In DNA, the CDR3 is TGTGCCAGCAGCCAAGATTCGACTATTCAGTTCTTC. This translates into CASSQDSTIQFF.

In this sample, this clone turned up a few times. Other DNA sequences from this sample encode an identical CDR3 as well. V and J are TRBV7-8 and TRBJ2-1; 7 nucleotides agree with TRBD2. The CDR3 runs to 16 residues. The junction had 4 bases not matched to a gene; V was cut back by 1 base and J by 1 base. CDR1 SGHVS and CDR2 FQNEAQ come from the germline V gene. The DNA of the CDR3 is TGTGCCAGCAGCTTAGGGGGTAGCGGGTCCTACAATGAGCAGTTCTTC. It is translated as CASSLGGSGSYNEQFF.

CDR3 loop: CAWSLGPGANVLTF. CDR3 sequence (DNA): TGTGCCTGGAGTTTGGGGCCTGGGGCCAACGTCCTGACTTTC. This chain links TRBV30 with TRBJ2-6; TRBD1 is a possible D gene (5 bases). V dropped 2 bases and J dropped 2 bases, with 7 bases sitting between them. Germline CDR1 is GTSNPN and CDR2 is SVGIG (reference sequence). The CDR3 is made up of 14 amino acids. Together with reference TRBV30 and TRBJ2-6, the CDR3 gives the full variable domain: SQTIHQWPATLVQPVGSPLSLECTVEGTSNPNLYWYRQAAGRGLQLLFYSVGIGQISSEVPQNLSASRPQDRQFILSSKKLLLSDSGFYLCAWSLGPGANVLTFGAGSRLTVL.

This clone was recorded once. This sequence joins TRBV19 and TRBJ2-1; D perhaps matches TRBD1 (5 bases). The CDR3 loop spans 13 amino acids. Trimming took 10 bases from V and 6 from J, leaving 16 bases between them. Germline values: CDR1 LNHDA, CDR2 SQIVND (reference sequence). Here the CDR3 reads CATPDSLLNEQFF. Written as DNA, the CDR3 is TGTGCCACTCCCGACAGCCTCCTCAATGAGCAGTTCTTC.

The V gene is TRBV6-1, the J gene TRBJ2-2; maybe TRBD1 (5 bases). Trimming took 7 bases from V and 5 from J, leaving 11 bases between them. Germline values: CDR1 MNHNS, CDR2 SASEGT. There are 13 residues in the CDR3. This chain's CDR3 is CASIRGITGELFF. The CDR3 DNA follows: TGTGCCAGCATAAGGGGCATAACCGGGGAGCTGTTTTTT.